This entry is about one T cell receptor beta chain. Repertoires were generated with immunoSEQ multiplex PCR, while TCRdb's copy carries only in-frame clones and drops some. Among some 110,000 clones listed, over 75% were seen once. These data come from a study of T cell clones after liver transplantation. Study in general: Immunosuppression withdrawal was tried within 2 years after liver transplantation in this trial. Third-party-reactive TCRbeta sequences from pre-transplant mixed lymphocyte reactions served as antigen-independent comparators.

CDR3 length equals 13 residues. Germline V gene data show CDR1 as MNHEY and CDR2 as SVGAGI. V was trimmed by 0 bases and J by 5 bases, leaving 5 bases between them. The sequencing here drew on CD4+ T cells from blood, taken 12 months after liver transplant. This TCR came from a human patient who received a liver transplant. Some T cells may be transferred from the graft donor. V usage is TRBV6-5 and J usage is TRBJ2-1; no reliable D call. CDR3: CASSYSDNNEQFF. CDR3 DNA sequence: TGTGCCAGCAGTTACTCGGATAACAATGAGCAGTTCTTC.